The source of this TCR beta chain is a study of T cell responses to AZD1222 COVID-19 vaccine. TCRdb's table, derived via immunoSEQ multiplex PCR, lists solely in-frame clones and lacks some. The sample has approximately 110,000 clones; nearly 90% are singletons. This clone was observed a handful of times. This clonotype was obtained from an adult who received the AZD1222 COVID-19 vaccine. The input for sequencing was peripheral blood, taken 28 days after the second AZD1222 dose.

CDR3 in amino acids: CASRRANGNTEAFF. The CDR3 DNA reads TGTGCCAGCAGACGGGCCAATGGGAACACTGAAGCTTTCTTT. The rearrangement links TRBV28 to TRBJ1-1; D gene uncertain. From germline, CDR1 is MDHEN and CDR2 SYDVKM. The CDR3 runs 14 residues. The V and J ends lost 6 bases and 1 base respectively, with 12 bases between them.